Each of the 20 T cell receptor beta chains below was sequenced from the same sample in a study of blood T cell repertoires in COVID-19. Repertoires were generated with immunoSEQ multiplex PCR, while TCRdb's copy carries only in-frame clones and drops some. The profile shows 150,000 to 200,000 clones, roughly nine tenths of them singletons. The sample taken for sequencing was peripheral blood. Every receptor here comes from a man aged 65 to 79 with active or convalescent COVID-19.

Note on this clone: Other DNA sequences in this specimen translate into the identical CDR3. The CDR3 coding sequence is TGTGCCAGCAGGTCGCCGGGACTAGCCCCCTACGAGCAGTACTTC. Encoded protein: CASRSPGLAPYEQYF. The genes are TRBV28 and TRBJ2-7; 9 nucleotides line up with TRBD2. From germline, CDR1 is MDHEN and CDR2 SYDVKM. V lost 6 bases, J lost 2 bases, and 8 bases stayed unmatched. CDR3 length: 15 amino acids. Full variable domain (remainder filled in from reference TRBV28 and TRBJ2-7): DVKVTQSSRYLVKRTGEKVFLECVQDMDHENMFWYRQDPGLGLRLIYFSYDVKMKEKGDIPEGYSVSREKKERFSLILESASTNQTSMYLCASRSPGLAPYEQYFGPGTRLTVT.

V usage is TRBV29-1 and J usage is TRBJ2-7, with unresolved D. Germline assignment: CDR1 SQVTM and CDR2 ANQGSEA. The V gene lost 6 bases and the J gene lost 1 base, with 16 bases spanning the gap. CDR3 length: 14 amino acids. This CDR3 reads CSVLTGTTSYEQYF. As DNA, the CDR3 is TGCAGCGTCCTCACGGGTACCACTTCCTACGAGCAGTACTTC.

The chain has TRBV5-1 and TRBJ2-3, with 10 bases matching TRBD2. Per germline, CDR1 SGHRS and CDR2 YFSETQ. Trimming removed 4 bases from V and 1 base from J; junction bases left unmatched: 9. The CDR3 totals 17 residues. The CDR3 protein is CASSPGSLAGGTDTQYF. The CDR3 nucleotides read TGCGCCAGCAGCCCTGGAAGCCTAGCGGGGGGCACAGATACGCAGTATTTT. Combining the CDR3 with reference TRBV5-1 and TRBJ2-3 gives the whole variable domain KAGVTQTPRYLIKTRGQQVTLSCSPISGHRSVSWYQQTPGQGLQFLFEYFSETQRNKGNFPGRFSGRQFSNSRSEMNVSTLELGDSALYLCASSPGSLAGGTDTQYFGPGTRLTVL.

The CDR3 loop reads CASSYSRGPNSPLHF. In DNA, the CDR3 is TGTGCCAGCAGTTACTCGAGAGGGCCTAATTCACCCCTCCACTTT. The rearrangement links TRBV6-5 to TRBJ1-6; no firm D call. The CDR3 totals 15 residues. V was clipped by 0 bases and J by 6 bases, with 9 bases between them. CDR1 is MNHEY and CDR2 is SVGAGI in the germline V gene.

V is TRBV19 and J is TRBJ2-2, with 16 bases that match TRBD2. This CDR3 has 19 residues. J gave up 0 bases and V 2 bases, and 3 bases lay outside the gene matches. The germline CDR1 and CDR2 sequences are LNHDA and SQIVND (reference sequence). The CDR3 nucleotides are TGTGCCAGTAGTATATCAGGGACTAGCGGGAGGGCGAACACCGGGGAGCTGTTTTTT. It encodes CASSISGTSGRANTGELFF.

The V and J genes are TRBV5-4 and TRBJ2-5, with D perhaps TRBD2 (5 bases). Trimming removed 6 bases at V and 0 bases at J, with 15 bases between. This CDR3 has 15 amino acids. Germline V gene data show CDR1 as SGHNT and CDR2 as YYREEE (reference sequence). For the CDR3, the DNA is TGTGCCAGCAACACTGAAGCCGGGGACCAAGAGACCCAGTACTTC. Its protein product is CASNTEAGDQETQYF.

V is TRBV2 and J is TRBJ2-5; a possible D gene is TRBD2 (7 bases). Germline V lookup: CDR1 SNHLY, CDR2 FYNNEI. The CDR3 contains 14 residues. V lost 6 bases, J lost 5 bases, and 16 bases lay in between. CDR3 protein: CASSLRGGTETQYF. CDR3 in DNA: TGTGCCAGCAGCCTAAGGGGGGGCACGGAGACCCAGTACTTC.

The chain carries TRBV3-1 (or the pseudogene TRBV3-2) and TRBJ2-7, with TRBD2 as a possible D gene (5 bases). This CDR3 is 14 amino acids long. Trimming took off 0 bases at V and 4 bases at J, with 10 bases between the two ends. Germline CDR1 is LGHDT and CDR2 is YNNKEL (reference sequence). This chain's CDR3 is CASSQEIRGYEQYF. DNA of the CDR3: TGTGCCAGCAGCCAAGAGATTCGGGGTTACGAGCAGTACTTC.

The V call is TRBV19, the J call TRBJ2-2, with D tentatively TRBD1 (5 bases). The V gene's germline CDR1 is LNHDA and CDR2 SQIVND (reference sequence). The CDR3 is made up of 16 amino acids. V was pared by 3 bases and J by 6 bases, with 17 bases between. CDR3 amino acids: CASSMGQLLVPGELFF. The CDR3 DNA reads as TGTGCCAGTAGTATGGGGCAGCTTTTGGTTCCCGGGGAGCTGTTTTTT.

The CDR3 spells CASSQGHRADGYTF. In DNA, the CDR3 is TGCGCCAGCAGCCAAGGTCACAGGGCGGACGGCTACACCTTC. The gene calls are TRBV4-3 and TRBJ1-2, with D possibly TRBD1 on 6 matching bases. The CDR3 loop spans 14 amino acids. V lost 1 base to trimming and J lost 8 bases, with 14 bases between them. Germline V gene lookup returns CDR1 LGHNA and CDR2 YSLEER.

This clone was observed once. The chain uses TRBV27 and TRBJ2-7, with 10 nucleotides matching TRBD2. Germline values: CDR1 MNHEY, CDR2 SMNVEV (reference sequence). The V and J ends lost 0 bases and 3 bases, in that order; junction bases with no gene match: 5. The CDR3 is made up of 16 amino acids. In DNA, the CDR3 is TGTGCCAGCAGTTTATCGACTAGCGGGTTTTACTACGAGCAGTACTTC. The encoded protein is CASSLSTSGFYYEQYF.

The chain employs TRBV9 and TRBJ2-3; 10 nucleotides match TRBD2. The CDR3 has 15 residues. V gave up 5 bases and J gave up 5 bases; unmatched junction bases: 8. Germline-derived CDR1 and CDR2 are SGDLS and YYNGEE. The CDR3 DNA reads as TGTGCCAGCAGTACAGCGGGGGGGCCTGGAGATACGCAGTATTTT. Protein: CASSTAGGPGDTQYF.

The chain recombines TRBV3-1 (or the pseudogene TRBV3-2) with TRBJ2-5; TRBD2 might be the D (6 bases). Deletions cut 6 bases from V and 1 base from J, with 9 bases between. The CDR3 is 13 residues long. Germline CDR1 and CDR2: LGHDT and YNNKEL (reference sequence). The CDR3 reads CASSAGTQETQYF. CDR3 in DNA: TGTGCCAGCAGTGCGGGGACCCAAGAGACCCAGTACTTC.

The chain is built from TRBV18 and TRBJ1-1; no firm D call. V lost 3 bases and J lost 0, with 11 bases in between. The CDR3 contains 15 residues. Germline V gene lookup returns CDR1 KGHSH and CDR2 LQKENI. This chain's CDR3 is CASSPGTQVNTEAFF. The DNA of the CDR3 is TGTGCCAGCTCACCGGGTACTCAGGTGAACACTGAAGCTTTCTTT.

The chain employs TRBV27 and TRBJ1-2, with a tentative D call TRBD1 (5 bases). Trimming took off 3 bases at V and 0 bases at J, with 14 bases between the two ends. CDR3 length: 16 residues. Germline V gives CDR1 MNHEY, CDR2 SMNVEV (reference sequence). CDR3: CASSLKGAPANYGYTF. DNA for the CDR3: TGTGCCAGCAGTTTGAAAGGGGCGCCAGCTAACTATGGCTACACCTTC.

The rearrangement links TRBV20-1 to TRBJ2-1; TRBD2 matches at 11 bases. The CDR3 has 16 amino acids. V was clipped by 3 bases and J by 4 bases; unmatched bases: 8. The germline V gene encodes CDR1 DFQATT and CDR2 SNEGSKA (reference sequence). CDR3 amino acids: CSASLKLAGVYNEQFF. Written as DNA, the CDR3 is TGCAGTGCTAGTCTCAAACTAGCGGGGGTTTACAATGAGCAGTTCTTC.

The CDR3 sequence is CASRTPARANEKLFF. DNA of the CDR3: TGTGCCAGCAGGACCCCCGCGAGGGCTAATGAAAAACTGTTTTTT. The V and J genes are TRBV6-5 and TRBJ1-4, with unresolved D. The germline V gene encodes CDR1 MNHEY and CDR2 SVGAGI. V was cut by 6 bases and J by 3 bases, with 14 bases left in between. CDR3 length equals 15 residues.

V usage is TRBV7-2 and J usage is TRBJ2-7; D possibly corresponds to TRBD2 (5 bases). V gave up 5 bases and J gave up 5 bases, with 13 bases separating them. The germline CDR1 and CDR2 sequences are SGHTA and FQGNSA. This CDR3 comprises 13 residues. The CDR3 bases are TGTGCCAGCAGCCGAGGGAGAGACCACGAGCAGTACTTC. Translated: CASSRGRDHEQYF.

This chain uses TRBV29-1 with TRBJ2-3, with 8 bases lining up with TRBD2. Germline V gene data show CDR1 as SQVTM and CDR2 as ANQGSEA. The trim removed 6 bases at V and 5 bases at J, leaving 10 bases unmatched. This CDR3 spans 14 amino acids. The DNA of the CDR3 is TGCAGCGTCCGCCCCGGGAGGGTGGAAGATACGCAGTATTTT. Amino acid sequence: CSVRPGRVEDTQYF.

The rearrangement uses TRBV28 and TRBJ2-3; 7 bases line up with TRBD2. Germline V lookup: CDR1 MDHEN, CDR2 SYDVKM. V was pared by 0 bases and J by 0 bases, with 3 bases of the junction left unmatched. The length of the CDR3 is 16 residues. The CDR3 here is CASSLWTSQSTDTQYF. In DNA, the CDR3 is TGTGCCAGCAGTTTATGGACTAGCCAGAGCACAGATACGCAGTATTTT.